This TCR beta chain was captured in a study of patients and donors after allogeneic stem cell transplantation. This clonotype came up a few times. Germline V gene data show CDR1 as SGHTA and CDR2 as FQGNSA. With 5 bases clipped from V and 10 bases from J, the junction kept 11 bases outside the gene matches. This CDR3 has 14 amino acids. TCRdb fed the RT-PCR reads into MiXCR, producing one record per CDR3 protein. Among about 200,000 distinct CDR3 sequences listed, roughly 40% were seen once. The chain has TRBV7-2 and TRBJ1-2, with 9 bases identical to TRBD1. Sequenced: blood, either unsorted or a sorted T cell fraction (not recorded which). The clonotype originates from a human donor who was either an allogeneic HSCT recipient or a stem cell or donor lymphocyte infusion donor (not recorded which). It is not recorded whose cells these are; they may come from a transplant donor. CDR3 residues: CASSPGTGSGNYTF. CDR3 DNA: TGTGCCAGCAGCCCCGGGACAGGGAGCGGGAACTACACCTTC. Looking up the rest from reference TRBV7-2 and TRBJ1-2 gives the full variable domain: GAGVSQSPSNKVTEKGKDVELRCDPISGHTALYWYRQSLGQGLEFLIYFQGNSAPDKSGLPSDRFSAERTGGSVSTLTIQRTQQEDSAVYLCASSPGTGSGNYTFGSGTRLTVV.